This T cell receptor beta chain comes out of a study of T cells in Graves' hyperthyroidism and ophthalmopathy. This clonotype has a count of ten or more. Trimming pared 6 bases from V and 4 bases from J, leaving 12 bases between. This CDR3 region has 13 residues. The V gene's germline CDR1 is LGHDT and CDR2 YNNKEL (reference sequence). The investigators amplified TCR beta CDR3 regions from RNA transcripts. HTBI primers were used for first-round RT-PCR of the TCR CDR3. TCRdb fed the multiplex PCR reads into MiXCR, producing one record per CDR3 protein. This table has hundreds of thousands of distinct CDR3 sequences, more than 15% appearing once.

The sequenced sample was blood. The clonotype comes from a woman aged 40 to 49 with Graves' ophthalmopathy. This chain links TRBV3-1 with TRBJ1-2; a possible D gene is TRBD1 (6 bases). The CDR3 here is CASRQQGSYGYTF. The CDR3, as DNA: TGTGCCAGCAGACAACAGGGAAGCTATGGCTACACCTTC. The whole variable domain, filled in from reference TRBV3-1 and TRBJ1-2, reads DTAVSQTPKYLVTQMGNDKSIKCEQNLGHDTMYWYKQDSKKFLKIMFSYNNKELIINETVPNRFSPKSPDKAHLNLHINSLELGDSAVYFCASRQQGSYGYTFGSGTRLTVV.